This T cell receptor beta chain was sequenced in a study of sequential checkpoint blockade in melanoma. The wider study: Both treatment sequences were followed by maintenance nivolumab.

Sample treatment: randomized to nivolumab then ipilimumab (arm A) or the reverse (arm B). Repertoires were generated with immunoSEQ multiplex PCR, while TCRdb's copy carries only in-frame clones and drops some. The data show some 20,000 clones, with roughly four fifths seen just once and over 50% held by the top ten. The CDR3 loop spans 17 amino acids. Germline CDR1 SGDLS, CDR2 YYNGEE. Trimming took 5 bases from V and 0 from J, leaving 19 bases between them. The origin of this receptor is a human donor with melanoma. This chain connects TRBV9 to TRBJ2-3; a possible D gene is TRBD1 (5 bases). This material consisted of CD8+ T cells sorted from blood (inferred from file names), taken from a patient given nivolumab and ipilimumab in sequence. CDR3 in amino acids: CASRDKLGLSSTDTQYF. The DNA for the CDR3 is TGTGCCAGCAGAGACAAGCTGGGGCTCTCTAGCACAGATACGCAGTATTTT.